The 17 T cell receptor beta chains given below trace back to one sample, sequenced in a study of Ad26.COV2.S vaccination and SARS-CoV-2 variants. Sequenced by immunoSEQ multiplex PCR; TCRdb stores in-frame clones only, minus some. The data hold roughly 320,000 clones, with roughly 84% observed a single time. Treatment indicated: about 20 received Ad26.COV2.S at low or high dose, single or two shots; about 5 received placebo; per-sample allocation not given. Samples came from day 63 after the first vaccine or placebo injection. The sequenced sample was peripheral blood, obtained in a trial of Ad26.COV2.S vaccine versus placebo. These receptors were obtained from a person aged 18-60 years who received the Ad26.COV2.S COVID-19 vaccine or a placebo.

The V call is TRBV6-2 or TRBV6-3, the J call TRBJ2-3; D remains ambiguous. This CDR3 contains 15 residues. CDR1 and CDR2 (germline): MNHEY, SVGEGT. Between the trimmed V and J ends, which lost 2 bases and 2 bases, there was a span of 11 bases. The CDR3: CASSYGNYNTDTQYF. CDR3 DNA sequence: TGTGCCAGCAGTTACGGCAACTACAACACAGATACGCAGTATTTT.

The V gene is TRBV13, the J gene TRBJ1-5; 7 bases align to TRBD1. CDR3 length: 15 residues. The trim removed 0 bases at V and 1 base at J, leaving 0 bases unmatched. The germline CDR1 and CDR2 sequences are PRHDT and FYEKMQ (reference sequence). The CDR3 DNA is TGTGCCAGCAGCTTAGGGACAGGGAGCAATCAGCCCCAGCATTTT. Translating gives CASSLGTGSNQPQHF.

The V gene is TRBV27, the J gene TRBJ1-4; 12 bases agree with TRBD1. This CDR3 region has 16 residues. Trimming cost V 7 bases and J 12 bases; bases outside gene matches: 15. Germline loops: CDR1 MNHEY, CDR2 SMNVEV (reference sequence). The CDR3 loop is CASTRAGDRGRQELFF. The CDR3 DNA sequence: TGTGCCAGCACCCGCGCCGGGGACAGGGGGCGGCAGGAACTGTTTTTT.

This rearrangement joins TRBV4-2 to TRBJ2-1; no firm D call. CDR1 is LGHNA, CDR2 YNFKEQ, per germline. There are 15 residues in the CDR3. Between the trimmed V and J ends, which lost 4 bases and 9 bases, there was a span of 19 bases. In nucleotides, the CDR3 is TGTGCCAGCAGCCGGAACCGGAACACCCCCAGTGAGCAGTTCTTC. Amino acids: CASSRNRNTPSEQFF.

The chain carries TRBV6-1 and TRBJ1-2; the match to TRBD1 covers 10 bases. The germline V gene encodes CDR1 MNHNS and CDR2 SASEGT. J gave up 1 base and V 4 bases, and 6 bases lay outside the gene matches. This CDR3 has 16 amino acids. The CDR3 loop reads CASSGPTGGYNYGYTF. CDR3 DNA: TGTGCCAGCAGTGGACCGACAGGGGGCTATAACTATGGCTACACCTTC.

The rearrangement joins TRBV3-1 (or the pseudogene TRBV3-2) to TRBJ2-3, with 10 bases matching TRBD2. Losses at the gene ends were 3 bases for V and 4 bases for J; bases not matched to a gene: 4. This CDR3 contains 15 residues. Germline CDR1 is LGHDT and CDR2 is YNNKEL (reference sequence). The CDR3 region has the DNA TGTGCCAGCAGCCAGAGCGGGGGGGAGCCAGATACGCAGTATTTT. Amino acid sequence: CASSQSGGEPDTQYF.

The CDR3 region is CASRTGSAGNQPQHF. In DNA, the CDR3 is TGTGCCAGCAGGACAGGGTCAGCTGGCAATCAGCCCCAGCATTTT. This chain links TRBV7-2 with TRBJ1-5; 7 bases are a match to TRBD1. The CDR3 is made up of 15 amino acids. With 6 bases clipped from V and 2 bases from J, the junction kept 7 bases outside the gene matches. The V gene's germline CDR1 is SGHTA and CDR2 FQGNSA.

This chain links TRBV11-3 with TRBJ2-2; either TRBD1 or TRBD2 may fit D (5 bases each). Germline V gene sequence: CDR1 SGHNT, CDR2 YENEEA. Trimming shortened V by 1 base and J by 5 bases, and 5 bases separated the two germline ends. The length of the CDR3 is 13 residues. CDR3 loop: CASSLGGTGELFF. In DNA form, the CDR3 reads TGTGCCAGCAGCTTAGGGGGGACCGGGGAGCTGTTTTTT. The full variable domain, with the rest looked up from reference TRBV11-3 and TRBJ2-2, is EAGVVQSPRYKIIEKKQPVAFWCNPISGHNTLYWYLQNLGQGPELLIRYENEEAVDDSQLPKDRFSAERLKGVDSTLKIQPAELGDSAVYLCASSLGGTGELFFGEGSRLTVL.

This chain joins TRBV30 and TRBJ2-7, with 7 bases aligning to TRBD1. This CDR3 contains 14 residues. Losses at the gene ends were 2 bases for V and 4 bases for J; bases not matched to a gene: 8. Germline CDR1 GTSNPN, CDR2 SVGIG (reference sequence). CDR3 region: CAWSSRAGGYEQYF. As DNA, the CDR3 is TGTGCCTGGAGTTCCCGGGCAGGGGGTTACGAGCAGTACTTC. The variable domain in full, completed from reference TRBV30 and TRBJ2-7, reads SQTIHQWPATLVQPVGSPLSLECTVEGTSNPNLYWYRQAAGRGLQLLFYSVGIGQISSEVPQNLSASRPQDRQFILSSKKLLLSDSGFYLCAWSSRAGGYEQYFGPGTRLTVT.

The chain carries TRBV4-2 and TRBJ2-4; D not certain. V was shortened by 4 bases and J by 1 base, with 14 bases between the two germline ends. The germline gives CDR1 LGHNA, CDR2 YNFKEQ. CDR3 length: 16 amino acids. CDR3 in amino acids: CASSLVSGDAKNIQYF. CDR3 DNA: TGTGCCAGCAGCCTAGTTTCGGGCGATGCCAAAAACATTCAGTACTTC.

This clone was seen once. This chain connects TRBV19 to TRBJ1-2; 9 bases map to TRBD1. With V trimmed by 7 bases and J by 4 bases, 7 bases remained unmatched. CDR1 LNHDA and CDR2 SQIVND come from the germline V gene (reference sequence). The CDR3 totals 14 residues. The CDR3 region is CASTLGQGFYGYTF. CDR3 sequence (DNA): TGTGCCAGTACCCTAGGACAGGGGTTCTATGGCTACACCTTC. Looking up the rest from reference TRBV19 and TRBJ1-2 gives the full variable domain: DGGITQSPKYLFRKEGQNVTLSCEQNLNHDAMYWYRQDPGQGLRLIYYSQIVNDFQKGDIAEGYSVSREKKESFPLTVTSAQKNPTAFYLCASTLGQGFYGYTFGSGTRLTVV.

This chain uses TRBV6-5 with TRBJ2-1, with D hard to call. The CDR3 contains 13 residues. CDR1 is MNHEY, CDR2 SVGAGI, per germline. V lost 2 bases and J 5 bases, leaving 7 bases between the germline ends. The CDR3 nucleotides read TGTGCCAGCAGTTACCCAACCGACAATGAGCAGTTCTTC. It encodes CASSYPTDNEQFF.

This clone was recorded once. The chain couples TRBV4-3 to TRBJ2-7; D unclear. CDR1 is LGHNA, CDR2 YSLEER, per germline. V was shortened by 1 base and J by 6 bases, with 4 bases between the two germline ends. The CDR3 extends over 11 amino acids. Here the CDR3 reads CASSQGSEQYF. The CDR3 region has the DNA TGCGCCAGCAGCCAAGGGTCCGAGCAGTACTTC.

The chain joins TRBV18 to TRBJ2-3; 10 nucleotides line up with TRBD2. In germline, CDR1 is KGHSH, CDR2 LQKENI. CDR3 size: 16 residues. The V and J ends lost 2 bases and 5 bases, in that order; junction bases with no gene match: 7. The CDR3: CASSPGLAGEIDTQYF. The CDR3 region has the DNA TGTGCCAGCTCACCAGGCCTAGCGGGGGAGATAGATACGCAGTATTTT.

This clone is a singleton in its sample. This chain joins TRBV29-1 and TRBJ1-2; 11 bases line up with TRBD1. CDR3 length: 17 amino acids. Germline V gene sequence: CDR1 SQVTM, CDR2 ANQGSEA. Trimming at V came to 7 bases and at J to 6 bases, leaving 19 bases not matched to a gene. In DNA form, the CDR3 reads TGCAGCGCCCACGCATTGGGACAGGGGGGAGTAGGGAATGGCTACACCTTC. Its translation: CSAHALGQGGVGNGYTF.

The chain couples TRBV12-3 or TRBV12-4 to TRBJ2-1; 10 nucleotides line up with TRBD2. V lost 7 bases, J lost 4 bases, and 1 base stayed unmatched. This CDR3 contains 13 residues. The CDR3 reads CASTLAGYNEQFF. Here the CDR3 DNA reads TGTGCCAGCACACTAGCGGGGTACAATGAGCAGTTCTTC.

The genes are TRBV7-9 and TRBJ2-2; no definite D call. The CDR3 extends over 15 amino acids. Trimming pared 0 bases from V and 4 bases from J, leaving 9 bases between. Germline V lookup: CDR1 SEHNR, CDR2 FQNEAQ (reference sequence). CDR3 region: CASSLARRSTGELFF. The CDR3 nucleotides read TGTGCCAGCAGCTTAGCGCGCCGCAGCACCGGGGAGCTGTTTTTT.